Presented here are 22 T cell receptor beta chains from one specimen sequenced in a study of T cell responses to AZD1222 COVID-19 vaccine. Repertoires were generated with immunoSEQ multiplex PCR, while TCRdb's copy carries only in-frame clones and drops some. The repertoire holds 100,000 to 150,000 clones, with more than 75% as singletons. The source was peripheral blood, collected 28 days after the second AZD1222 dose. All receptors come from an adult who received the AZD1222 COVID-19 vaccine.

In nucleotides, the CDR3 is TGTGCCAGCAGCGCGACAGTTACCTACGAGCAGTACTTC. Encoded protein: CASSATVTYEQYF. This chain uses TRBV5-6 with TRBJ2-7, with a possible D match to TRBD1 (5 bases). The CDR3 loop spans 13 amino acids. In germline, CDR1 is SGHDT, CDR2 YYEEEE. Trimming took off 4 bases at V and 2 bases at J, with 10 bases between the two ends. Drawing the rest from reference TRBV5-6 and TRBJ2-7, the complete variable domain is DAGVTQSPTHLIKTRGQQVTLRCSPKSGHDTVSWYQQALGQGPQFIFQYYEEEERQRGNFPDRFSGHQFPNYSSELNVNALLLGDSALYLCASSATVTYEQYFGPGTRLTVT.

The chain couples TRBV19 to TRBJ2-5, with D perhaps matching TRBD1 (5 bases). Looked up from germline, CDR1 is LNHDA and CDR2 is SQIVND (reference sequence). The CDR3 has 12 residues. CDR3 sequence: CASAERGQTQYF. The CDR3, as DNA: TGTGCGAGTGCCGAAAGGGGTCAGACCCAGTACTTC.

The count of this clone is one. J is TRBJ2-3 and V is TRBV6-5, with no clear D. Looked up from germline, CDR1 is MNHEY and CDR2 is SVGAGI. There are 13 residues in the CDR3. The V and J ends lost 6 bases and 1 base respectively, with 8 bases between them. The CDR3 bases are TGTGCCAGCAGCATTGGGGGCACAGATACGCAGTATTTT. This gives the protein CASSIGGTDTQYF.

The chain employs TRBV18 and TRBJ2-7; 13 bases fit TRBD2. The CDR3 has 15 amino acids. Germline values: CDR1 KGHSH, CDR2 LQKENI. The V and J ends lost 2 bases and 7 bases, in that order; junction bases with no gene match: 5. CDR3 nucleotide sequence: TGTGCCAGCTCACCAAACCCGGGACTAGCGGGGGAGCAGTACTTC. Amino acid sequence: CASSPNPGLAGEQYF.

This clone was recorded once. This chain joins TRBV9 and TRBJ2-7; tentative D call: TRBD1 (6 bases). CDR1 and CDR2 (germline): SGDLS, YYNGEE. This CDR3 contains 17 residues. Trimming cost V 4 bases and J 5 bases, with 25 bases left between them. CDR3 DNA: TGTGCCAGCAGCCCGAGAGGGGGTATCAGGGAAAGGGACGAGCAGTACTTC. It is translated as CASSPRGGIRERDEQYF.

The chain carries TRBV6-5 and TRBJ2-7, with 9 bases matching TRBD2. The CDR3 runs to 15 residues. The J segment lost 9 bases and the V segment lost 5 bases, leaving 14 bases of the junction unmatched. Germline loops: CDR1 MNHEY, CDR2 SVGAGI. The DNA of the CDR3 is TGTGCCAGCAGTCCGCGACGGGGTAGCGGGAGTGTGCAGTACTTC. As protein: CASSPRRGSGSVQYF.

The V and J genes are TRBV7-2 and TRBJ2-7; D ambiguous. This CDR3 is 15 amino acids long. Germline V gene lookup returns CDR1 SGHTA and CDR2 FQGNSA. V was shortened by 2 bases and J by 1 base, with 12 bases between the two germline ends. The DNA for the CDR3 is TGTGCCAGCAGCTTAAGGGCAGTGGGGTCCTACGAGCAGTACTTC. It translates to CASSLRAVGSYEQYF.

The chain is built from TRBV12-3 or TRBV12-4 and TRBJ2-7, with TRBD1 identical over 7 bases. The CDR3 length is 13 residues. The trim removed 6 bases at V and 1 base at J, leaving 3 bases unmatched. CDR3 loop: CASRMTGSYEQYF. DNA of the CDR3: TGTGCCAGCAGAATGACAGGGTCCTACGAGCAGTACTTC.

This chain links TRBV6-6 with TRBJ2-3; D assignment may be TRBD1 or TRBD2 (5 bases each). Trimming left V 5 bases short and J 7 bases short, with 19 bases between. Per germline, CDR1 MNHNY and CDR2 SVGAGI (reference sequence). The CDR3 contains 15 residues. CDR3 DNA: TGTGCCAGCAGTGCAGCCGGGACGACGCGTCATACGCAGTATTTT. This translates into CASSAAGTTRHTQYF.

The chain has TRBV3-1 (or the pseudogene TRBV3-2) and TRBJ2-3; D is undetermined. The CDR3 is 13 residues long. Germline-derived CDR1 and CDR2 are LGHDT and YNNKEL (reference sequence). The V end was cut by 4 bases, the J end by 4 bases, with 9 bases between. The CDR3 is CASSPHKPDTQYF. In DNA, the CDR3 is TGTGCCAGCAGCCCCCATAAGCCAGATACGCAGTATTTT.

This clone was picked up one time. The chain links TRBV7-9 to TRBJ1-4, with D possibly TRBD1 on 5 matching bases. The V gene's germline CDR1 is SEHNR and CDR2 FQNEAQ (reference sequence). V was clipped by 5 bases and J by 16 bases, with 17 bases between them. This CDR3 region has 12 residues. CDR3 DNA sequence: TGTGCCAGCAGCCCACACGAGGGACGGCCGTTTTTT. Protein sequence: CASSPHEGRPFF.

V gene TRBV5-5 combines with J gene TRBJ1-1, with a possible D match to TRBD1 (6 bases). CDR1 SGHKS and CDR2 YYEKEE come from the germline V gene (reference sequence). Trimming left V 1 base short and J 2 bases short, with 12 bases between. This CDR3 spans 15 amino acids. The CDR3 DNA reads TGTGCCAGCAGCTTGTCGACAGGTGGAAACACTGAAGCTTTCTTT. It translates to CASSLSTGGNTEAFF.

This chain joins TRBV5-1 and TRBJ2-2; D is possibly TRBD1 (6 bases). V was shortened by 2 bases and J by 6 bases, with 14 bases between the two germline ends. This CDR3 region has 15 residues. Germline CDR1 SGHRS, CDR2 YFSETQ. The CDR3 nucleotides read TGCGCCAGCAGCTTCGGACCGAAGGGGGCCGGGGAGCTGTTTTTT. Translated: CASSFGPKGAGELFF. Full variable domain (rest looked up from reference TRBV5-1 and TRBJ2-2): KAGVTQTPRYLIKTRGQQVTLSCSPISGHRSVSWYQQTPGQGLQFLFEYFSETQRNKGNFPGRFSGRQFSNSRSEMNVSTLELGDSALYLCASSFGPKGAGELFFGEGSRLTVL.

The gene calls are TRBV12-5 and TRBJ2-7; TRBD2 matches at 9 bases. The CDR3 spans 18 residues. With 0 bases clipped from V and 4 bases from J, the junction kept 13 bases outside the gene matches. Germline lookup yields CDR1 LGHNT and CDR2 FRNRAP. CDR3 sequence: CASGLVLGSGSHKYEQYF. In DNA form, the CDR3 reads TGTGCTAGTGGTTTGGTACTAGGTAGCGGGAGTCACAAGTACGAGCAGTACTTC.

The count of this clone is one. The chain carries TRBV15 and TRBJ2-3, with D possibly called TRBD1 or TRBD2 (5 bases each). Germline CDR1 and CDR2: LNHNV and YYDKDF (reference sequence). The length of the CDR3 is 15 residues. V lost 5 bases to trimming and J lost 0 bases, with 12 bases between them. The CDR3 reads CATSSRDQSTDTQYF. The CDR3 DNA follows: TGTGCCACCAGCTCACGGGACCAAAGCACAGATACGCAGTATTTT.

This chain links TRBV3-1 (or the pseudogene TRBV3-2) with TRBJ1-5; D remains ambiguous. The length of the CDR3 is 15 residues. V gave up 1 base and J gave up 6 bases, with 13 bases separating them. Germline V gives CDR1 LGHDT, CDR2 YNNKEL (reference sequence). CDR3 nucleotides: TGTGCCAGCAGCCAAGGTATGGGGTGGGGTCAGCCCCAGCATTTT. Amino acid sequence: CASSQGMGWGQPQHF.

V and J are TRBV11-3 and TRBJ2-1; D is ambiguous. The germline V and J ends were trimmed by 0 bases and 10 bases, with 7 bases remaining between them. Germline V gene sequence: CDR1 SGHNT, CDR2 YENEEA. CDR3 length: 12 amino acids. The DNA of the CDR3 is TGTGCCAGCAGCTTAGATCCGAGGGAGCAGTTCTTC. It codes for CASSLDPREQFF.

V and J are TRBV18 and TRBJ1-5; 9 nucleotides line up with TRBD1. V dropped 5 bases and J dropped 7; count of bases not matched to a gene: 12. In germline, CDR1 is KGHSH, CDR2 LQKENI. The CDR3 extends over 16 amino acids. DNA of the CDR3: TGTGCCAGCTCAAATTTGTTGGACAGGGGTGGCCAGCCCCAGCATTTT. Its translation is CASSNLLDRGGQPQHF.

V and J are TRBV20-1 and TRBJ1-2; D is unresolved. Germline V CDR1 and CDR2: DFQATT, SNEGSKA (reference sequence). V lost 3 bases to trimming and J lost 2 bases, with 7 bases between them. There are 12 residues in the CDR3. This CDR3 is CSASNRNYGYTF. Here the CDR3 DNA reads TGCAGTGCTAGTAACAGAAACTATGGCTACACCTTC.

V is TRBV25-1 and J is TRBJ2-5, with 11 bases lining up with TRBD1. Germline-derived CDR1 and CDR2 are MGHDK and SYGVNS. CDR3 length: 15 residues. V shed 3 bases, J shed 4 bases, and the junction held 4 bases outside the gene matches. Here the CDR3 DNA reads TGTGCCAGCAGTGACCCCGGGACAGGGGGAGAGACCCAGTACTTC. Translating gives CASSDPGTGGETQYF.

The V gene is TRBV27, the J gene TRBJ1-1, with 7 bases that match TRBD1. The V gene's germline CDR1 is MNHEY and CDR2 SMNVEV (reference sequence). The CDR3 is made up of 14 amino acids. Germline trimming cut 2 bases from V and 6 bases from J; bases unmatched to any gene: 6. For the CDR3, the DNA is TGTGCCAGCAGTTTAGACAGGGCATACGCTGAAGCTTTCTTT. Its protein product is CASSLDRAYAEAFF.

The rearrangement uses TRBV2 and TRBJ1-5; D not certain. V dropped 4 bases and J dropped 10 bases, with 20 bases sitting between them. CDR1 is SNHLY and CDR2 is FYNNEI in the germline V gene. The CDR3 has 15 residues. For the CDR3, the DNA is TGTGCCAGCAGTGCGGGCCAGGCGGGATCAGGCCCCCAGCATTTT. It yields the protein CASSAGQAGSGPQHF.